This T cell receptor beta chain was captured by sequencing in a study of T-cell memory formation after mild COVID-19. Germline V lookup: CDR1 SGHTA, CDR2 FQGNSA. This CDR3 comprises 15 residues. V shed 5 bases and J shed 1 base, with 14 bases lying between them. The authors produced TCR alpha and TCR beta cDNA libraries with sample barcodes and UMIs by 5'RACE using constant-segment primers. Using its own MiXCR run on the 5' RACE reads, TCRdb lists one record per CDR3 protein. The table includes a few hundred thousand distinct CDR3 sequences, 20% to 25% detected once. General study results and limits: Mainly CM and EM harbored the contracting CD4+ clones; mainly EMRA harbored the CD8+ ones. The pre-infection memory compartment contained some responding clones, suggesting cross-reactive memory joined.

This clonotype has only one observation. Its antigen remains unidentified. The receptor comes from an adult woman who had mild COVID-19 (a few samples of this study predate the infection). Cell type and time point are not known. The rearrangement joins TRBV7-2 to TRBJ2-5; D is unclear. Material for sequencing was PBMCs or a T cell subset sorted from them (not recorded which). CDR3 loop: CASSGGGASQETQYF. Written as DNA, the CDR3 is TGTGCCAGCAGCGGCGGCGGTGCGTCCCAAGAGACCCAGTACTTC.